Listed below are T cell receptor beta chains from one sample, sequenced in a study of blood T cell repertoires in COVID-19. Data came from immunoSEQ multiplex PCR; TCRdb stores just in-frame clones and leaves some out. Counted here are roughly 110,000 clones, around four fifths occurring once; the ten biggest clones make up roughly 4%. The sequenced sample was peripheral blood. These receptors all stem from a man between 70 and 80 years old with acute or convalescent COVID-19. CDR3s include the opening cysteine and the closing phenylalanine or tryptophan. The order of the fields is V gene, J gene, CDR3 protein.

V: TRBV5-4; J: TRBJ1-2; CDR3: CASSSQGMGYGYTF
V: TRBV10-1; J: TRBJ1-1; CDR3: CASSDSGGTEAFF
V: TRBV7-3; J: TRBJ1-1; CDR3: CASSSQGDTEAFF
V: TRBV11-2; J: TRBJ2-2; CDR3: CASSLMGGSAGELFF
V: TRBV7-2; J: TRBJ2-2; CDR3: CASSRDRGQGGELFF
V: TRBV6-2/TRBV6-3; J: TRBJ1-1; CDR3: CASSTGTGGRYTEAFF
V: TRBV9; J: TRBJ2-1; CDR3: CASSVGRGPEYEQFF
V: TRBV7-8; J: TRBJ2-3; CDR3: CASSTGLAGAQYF
V: TRBV19; J: TRBJ1-1; CDR3: CASSIDGQGGFYTEAFF
V: TRBV3-1/TRBV3-2; J: TRBJ1-1; CDR3: CASSPGARGTEAFF
V: TRBV7-2; J: TRBJ1-2; CDR3: CASSSSGGNYGYTF
V: TRBV9; J: TRBJ2-3; CDR3: CASSVDRLAGIDF
V: TRBV7-2; J: TRBJ1-3; CDR3: CASSLAQGTGNTIYF
V: TRBV3-1/TRBV3-2; J: TRBJ2-7; CDR3: CASSRPGTGYEQYF
V: TRBV19; J: TRBJ2-1; CDR3: CASTYGRRDEQFF
V: TRBV6-5; J: TRBJ2-7; CDR3: CASTPPQRAYEQYF
V: TRBV3-1/TRBV3-2; J: TRBJ1-2; CDR3: CASSQGEANYGYTF
V: TRBV19; J: TRBJ1-2; CDR3: CASSIGQNNYGYTF
V: TRBV9; J: TRBJ1-6; CDR3: CASSSPPGGNSPLHF
V: TRBV5-4; J: TRBJ1-6; CDR3: CASSFGSSYNSPLHF
V: TRBV7-3; J: TRBJ1-4; CDR3: CASSLAGTGNEKLFF
V: TRBV7-2; J: TRBJ2-7; CDR3: CASSPLVGRNYEQYF
V: TRBV24-1; J: TRBJ2-3; CDR3: CATSDSGQGHTDTQYF
V: TRBV12-3/TRBV12-4; J: TRBJ1-2; CDR3: CASSLEGGYGYTF
V: TRBV6-6; J: TRBJ1-1; CDR3: CASSPRDRGNTEAFF
V: TRBV14; J: TRBJ2-2; CDR3: CASRTTGSPGELFF
V: TRBV7-2; J: TRBJ1-2; CDR3: CASSFGGLQGATGGYTF
V: TRBV14; J: TRBJ1-2; CDR3: CASSQEIGYGYTF
V: TRBV7-9; J: TRBJ1-1; CDR3: CASRPVLPDTEAFF
V: TRBV6-5; J: TRBJ1-5; CDR3: CASSYSAANQPQHF
V: TRBV28; J: TRBJ1-6; CDR3: CASRGLDSPLHF
V: TRBV5-1; J: TRBJ1-1; CDR3: CASSLGQKNTEAFF
V: TRBV6-5; J: TRBJ1-1; CDR3: CASSTQVNTEAFF
V: TRBV29-1; J: TRBJ1-4; CDR3: CSVEGTINEKLFF
V: TRBV19; J: TRBJ1-2; CDR3: CASGTGTGYGYTF
V: TRBV5-1; J: TRBJ1-3; CDR3: CASRQGVSGNTIYF
V: TRBV2; J: TRBJ2-2; CDR3: CASSEALMNTGELFF
V: TRBV12-5; J: TRBJ2-7; CDR3: CASGSLGEAVNEQYF
V: TRBV7-2; J: TRBJ1-6; CDR3: CASSQVGQGNSPLHF
V: TRBV19; J: TRBJ2-5; CDR3: CATSGLAGAFGAQYF
V: TRBV19; J: TRBJ1-1; CDR3: CASSIGGIGNTEAFF
V: TRBV6-5; J: TRBJ2-7; CDR3: CASSLGVGAREQYF
V: TRBV4-1; J: TRBJ1-5; CDR3: CASRPGDSNNQPQHF
V: TRBV19; J: TRBJ1-5; CDR3: CASTPGFRRNQPQHF
V: TRBV19; J: TRBJ2-4; CDR3: CASRRGGAYGNIQYF
V: TRBV24-1; J: TRBJ2-1; CDR3: CATSDSTGGYEQFF
V: TRBV19; J: TRBJ1-5; CDR3: CASTDRVNQPQHF
V: TRBV6-1; J: TRBJ1-1; CDR3: CASSEAFRHVLNTEAFF
V: TRBV4-3; J: TRBJ2-4; CDR3: CASSQAGGNIQYF
V: TRBV6-1; J: TRBJ1-4; CDR3: CASSERGGGEKLFF
V: TRBV11-2; J: TRBJ2-5; CDR3: CASSLVGDSQETQYF
V: TRBV19; J: TRBJ2-2; CDR3: CASRTTGGESTGELFF
V: TRBV28; J: TRBJ2-2; CDR3: CASSLVVLTGQGDTGELFF
V: TRBV7-8; J: TRBJ1-5; CDR3: CASSLAGAGGGQPQHF
V: TRBV6-6; J: TRBJ2-5; CDR3: CASSYSAGTARGTQYF